This T cell receptor (beta chain) was sequenced in a study of beta chain features in type 1 diabetes. Study in general: Cells sorted and examined across all samples totaled approximately 100,000,000.

Whole-study results and caveats: Moderate yet significant TCRB CDR3 shortening was seen in Type 1 diabetes patients in all four CD4+ subsets.

V was pared by 3 bases and J by 5 bases, with 10 bases between. Germline CDR1 is MDHEN and CDR2 is SYDVKM. This CDR3 is 14 amino acids long. For this clone: The antigen remains undetermined.

TCRB transcripts that were expressed got sequenced, as all of the isolated RNA had been reverse transcribed. Assay used: immunoSEQ multiplex PCR; TCRdb lists only in-frame clones, some missing. The sample has tens of thousands of clones; around 63% are singletons. A CD45RO/CCR7/CD25/CD127/CD95/CD27 panel sorted naive, central memory, regulatory and stem cell-like memory CD4+ cells. The sample was Tregs from blood. V is TRBV28 and J is TRBJ2-2, with TRBD1 as a possible D gene (6 bases). The source of this sequence is a young man with type 1 diabetes. Some clones in this sample may be carry-over from other donors' samples. CDR3 bases: TGTGCCAGCAGTTTGGGTCAGGGGACCGGGGAGCTGTTTTTT. This sequence encodes CASSLGQGTGELFF.